The 30 T cell receptor beta chains in this list originate from one sample, sequenced in a study of Graves' ophthalmopathy and Graves' hyperthyroidism. TCR beta CDR3 regions were amplified from RNA transcripts. RT-PCR in the first round used HTBI primers; a second-round multiplex PCR followed. TCRdb re-derived calls from the multiplex PCR reads in MiXCR, one entry per CDR3 protein. The sample carries 900,000 to 1,200,000 distinct CDR3 sequences, 35% to 40% recorded once. The specimen sequenced was peripheral blood or thyroid tissue (not recorded which). Receptors originate from an adult man with Graves' hyperthyroidism.

This clonotype was counted between two and nine times. V is TRBV5-1 and J is TRBJ2-7, with 7 positions matching TRBD1. The V segment lost 4 bases and the J segment 4 bases; nucleotides outside the gene matches: 11. The CDR3 consists of 15 residues. The V gene's germline CDR1 is SGHRS and CDR2 YFSETQ. The CDR3 sequence is CASSPLTGFGYEQYF. The CDR3 DNA follows: TGCGCCAGCAGCCCATTGACAGGGTTCGGATACGAGCAGTACTTC. Full variable domain (missing parts from reference TRBV5-1 and TRBJ2-7): KAGVTQTPRYLIKTRGQQVTLSCSPISGHRSVSWYQQTPGQGLQFLFEYFSETQRNKGNFPGRFSGRQFSNSRSEMNVSTLELGDSALYLCASSPLTGFGYEQYFGPGTRLTVT.

In regard to this clonotype: This could be a read error, since a much larger clone is one nucleotide away. J is TRBJ2-5 and V is TRBV20-1; D is undetermined. Germline CDR1 DFQATT, CDR2 SNEGSKA (reference sequence). This CDR3 is built from 13 residues. The V and J ends lost 5 bases and 1 base respectively, with 11 bases between them. The CDR3 DNA reads as TGCAGTGCTGTTGGTTATTCCCAAGAGACCCAGTACTTC. Protein sequence: CSAVGYSQETQYF.

This chain joins TRBV7-2 and TRBJ2-5; 7 bases are a match to TRBD1. CDR3 size: 18 residues. Germline V lookup: CDR1 SGHTA, CDR2 FQGNSA. Germline trimming cut 5 bases from V and 1 base from J; bases unmatched to any gene: 16. The CDR3 region has the DNA TGTGCCAGCAGCCTTACCGGCGCAGGGACAGATCCCCAAGAGACCCAGTACTTC. It encodes CASSLTGAGTDPQETQYF.

This rearrangement joins TRBV12-3 or TRBV12-4 to TRBJ1-2; 7 bases align to TRBD1. V was clipped by 6 bases and J by 4 bases; unmatched bases: 8. The CDR3 has 14 residues. CDR3 sequence reads: CASRRPGQIYGYTF. DNA for the CDR3: TGTGCCAGCAGACGACCGGGACAGATCTATGGCTACACCTTC.

The genes are TRBV24-1 and TRBJ2-6; possibly TRBD1 or TRBD2 for D (5 bases each). Germline lookup yields CDR1 KGHDR and CDR2 SFDVKD. Trimming stripped 3 bases from V and 4 bases from J, with 9 bases between. This CDR3 comprises 15 residues. The DNA for the CDR3 is TGTGCCACCAGTGATCCGGGACGGGGGGCCAACGTCCTGACTTTC. As protein: CATSDPGRGANVLTF.

The chain joins TRBV25-1 to TRBJ1-6, with 8 positions matching TRBD1. Germline CDR1 MGHDK, CDR2 SYGVNS. With V trimmed by 8 bases and J by 10 bases, 10 bases remained unmatched. The CDR3 extends over 14 amino acids. The CDR3 sequence: CASQKTGDRSPLHF. The CDR3 nucleotides are TGTGCCAGCCAAAAGACAGGGGATCGGTCACCCCTCCACTTT.

This clonotype was counted at least ten times. The V call is TRBV25-1, the J call TRBJ1-2, with D possibly TRBD1 on 5 matching bases. The CDR3 totals 15 residues. From germline, CDR1 is MGHDK and CDR2 SYGVNS. Trimming removed 1 base from V and 3 bases from J, with 12 bases in between. CDR3 protein: CASSELLGRDYGYTF. CDR3 nucleotides: TGTGCCAGCAGTGAATTATTGGGCAGGGACTATGGCTACACCTTC.

The chain links TRBV29-1 to TRBJ1-1; D remains unclear. This CDR3 region has 12 residues. Germline lookup yields CDR1 SQVTM and CDR2 ANQGSEA. With 3 bases removed from V and 6 bases from J, the gap between germline ends came to 11 bases. The CDR3 DNA follows: TGCAGCGTTGAGGCAGAAAAATCTGAAGCTTTCTTT. This translates into CSVEAEKSEAFF.

The chain joins TRBV20-1 to TRBJ2-7; the D gene is possibly TRBD2 (7 bases). This CDR3 is built from 14 residues. Deletions cut 1 base from V and 0 bases from J, with 10 bases between. Looked up from germline, CDR1 is DFQATT and CDR2 is SNEGSKA (reference sequence). The CDR3 region is CSARAGGFSYEQYF. Written as DNA, the CDR3 is TGCAGTGCTAGAGCGGGGGGCTTCTCCTACGAGCAGTACTTC.

This clonotype was observed a handful of times. The gene calls are TRBV7-2 and TRBJ1-5; D is ambiguous. Between the trimmed V and J ends, which lost 1 base and 9 bases, there was a span of 16 bases. The CDR3 is 15 residues long. CDR1 and CDR2 from the germline V gene are SGHTA and FQGNSA. In DNA, the CDR3 is TGTGCCAGCAGCTTAGATCGGGCCAGGCTATCGCCCCAGCATTTT. It encodes CASSLDRARLSPQHF.

This clonotype was seen at least ten times. This sequence joins TRBV2 and TRBJ1-5; no clear D. Between the trimmed V and J ends, which lost 8 bases and 6 bases, there was a span of 14 bases. This CDR3 has 13 residues. Germline V gene data show CDR1 as SNHLY and CDR2 as FYNNEI. The CDR3 here is CASSSYGFQPQHF. CDR3 in DNA: TGTGCCAGCTCGAGTTATGGGTTTCAGCCCCAGCATTTT.

As to this clonotype: A much larger clone differs from this one at a single base, so this may be a read error. The chain employs TRBV20-1 and TRBJ1-5; no clear D gene. Deletions cut 2 bases from V and 4 bases from J, with 18 bases between. Germline lookup yields CDR1 DFQATT and CDR2 SNEGSKA (reference sequence). The CDR3 covers 16 residues. CDR3 sequence reads: CSARNRADKWNQPQHF. In nucleotides, the CDR3 is TGCAGTGCTAGAAATCGGGCGGATAAGTGGAATCAGCCCCAGCATTTT.

The chain uses TRBV7-8 and TRBJ2-5; the D is unclear. The ends were cut back, 2 bases at V and 4 bases at J, with 8 bases in the middle. The CDR3 consists of 13 residues. Per the germline V gene, CDR1 is SGHVS and CDR2 is FQNEAQ. The CDR3 sequence: CASSLPVPETQYF. The CDR3 bases are TGTGCCAGCAGCTTACCCGTCCCAGAGACCCAGTACTTC.

The rearrangement uses TRBV2 and TRBJ1-4; TRBD1 matches at 9 bases. Germline lookup yields CDR1 SNHLY and CDR2 FYNNEI. V was pared by 11 bases and J by 4 bases, with 8 bases of the junction left unmatched. The CDR3 is 14 residues long. CDR3 residues: CAGIQGARNEKLFF. Here the CDR3 DNA reads TGTGCCGGGATACAGGGGGCGCGTAATGAAAAACTGTTTTTT.

This clonotype was recorded many times. The rearrangement uses TRBV24-1 and TRBJ2-2; TRBD2 agrees at 9 bases. Germline CDR1 reads KGHDR; CDR2 reads SFDVKD. The CDR3 has 16 amino acids. J gave up 4 bases and V 6 bases, and 8 bases lay outside the gene matches. The CDR3 protein is CATSMRREGFTGELFF. The CDR3 nucleotides are TGTGCCACCAGTATGAGGCGGGAGGGATTCACCGGGGAGCTGTTTTTT.

Details on this clonotype: A much more abundant neighbour one base away suggests this may be a read error. This sequence joins TRBV2 and TRBJ1-2, with D tentatively TRBD1 (5 bases). V lost 8 bases to trimming and J lost 4 bases, with 23 bases between them. The CDR3 is made up of 16 amino acids. Germline V gives CDR1 SNHLY, CDR2 FYNNEI. CDR3 region: CASSANRGGDTYGYTF. Here the CDR3 DNA reads TGTGCCAGCTCAGCCAATCGCGGAGGGGATACCTATGGCTACACCTTC.

The J gene is TRBJ1-1, the V gene TRBV7-8, with D perhaps matching TRBD1 (6 bases). Trimming removed 2 bases from V and 7 bases from J, with 14 bases in between. The germline CDR1 and CDR2 sequences are SGHVS and FQNEAQ. The CDR3 sequence is 14 residues long. The CDR3 is CASSLMGHRLEAFF. CDR3 in DNA: TGTGCCAGCAGCTTAATGGGACATCGGCTTGAAGCTTTCTTT.

For the CDR3, the DNA is TGTGCCAGTCGGACTAGCGGGAGTCCAGAGACCCAGTACTTC. Protein product: CASRTSGSPETQYF. The chain links TRBV2 to TRBJ2-5, with TRBD2 matching over 13 bases. CDR1 is SNHLY, CDR2 FYNNEI, per germline. Trimming removed 9 bases from V and 4 bases from J; junction bases left unmatched: 5. The CDR3 spans 14 residues. Together with reference TRBV2 and TRBJ2-5, the CDR3 gives the full variable domain: EPEVTQTPSHQVTQMGQEVILRCVPISNHLYFYWYRQILGQKVEFLVSFYNNEISEKSEIFDDQFSVERPDGSNFTLKIRSTKLEDSAMYFCASRTSGSPETQYFGPGTRLLVL.

There are a few counts of this clonotype. A much larger clone differs from this one at a single base, so this may be a read error. The J gene is TRBJ2-5, the V gene TRBV10-3; D remains ambiguous. This CDR3 contains 12 residues. Germline CDR1 is ENHRY and CDR2 is SYGVKD. In DNA, the CDR3 is TGTGCCGTCAGTGAGAATAAAGAGACCCAGTACTTC. It is translated as CAVSENKETQYF.

Comment on this clonotype: This could be a read error, since a much larger clone is one nucleotide away. The V call is TRBV24-1, the J call TRBJ1-1; 7 nucleotides line up with TRBD1. This CDR3 spans 14 amino acids. V dropped 5 bases and J dropped 3; count of bases not matched to a gene: 5. Germline CDR1 and CDR2: KGHDR and SFDVKD. The CDR3 region is CATSGDSQDTEAFF. CDR3 DNA sequence: TGTGCCACCAGTGGGGACAGTCAGGACACTGAAGCTTTCTTT.

This clonotype was found many times. V usage is TRBV24-1 and J usage is TRBJ1-5; D is unresolved. Trimming took 4 bases from V and 6 from J, leaving 18 bases between them. This CDR3 is built from 16 residues. CDR1 is KGHDR, CDR2 SFDVKD, per germline. The CDR3 sequence is CATSDRSGAGGQPQHF. The CDR3 DNA reads TGTGCCACCAGTGACCGTTCTGGAGCAGGCGGTCAGCCCCAGCATTTT.

This clonotype has ten or more counts. This rearrangement joins TRBV28 to TRBJ2-5; the D gene is possibly TRBD1 (6 bases). The germline V gene encodes CDR1 MDHEN and CDR2 SYDVKM. The CDR3 runs to 13 residues. Trimming removed 7 bases at V and 5 bases at J, with 14 bases between. CDR3 in amino acids: CASTGGQTETQYF. CDR3 bases: TGTGCCAGCACCGGAGGACAGACGGAGACCCAGTACTTC.

This clonotype was picked up many times. The V call is TRBV18, the J call TRBJ1-2; D gene ambiguous. Looked up from germline, CDR1 is KGHSH and CDR2 is LQKENI. The CDR3 has 12 residues. Between the trimmed V and J ends, which lost 2 bases and 6 bases, there was a span of 7 bases. The DNA of the CDR3 is TGTGCCAGCTCACCAGATCGTAATGGCTACACCTTC. Translating it yields CASSPDRNGYTF.

The chain links TRBV10-3 to TRBJ1-2; D unclear. The V end lost 11 bases, the J end lost 4 bases, and 5 bases lay between the germline ends. This CDR3 comprises 9 residues. Per germline, CDR1 ENHRY and CDR2 SYGVKD. The chain's CDR3 is CADGYGYTF. In DNA form, the CDR3 reads TGTGCCGACGGCTATGGCTACACCTTC.

This clonotype was counted only a few times. V is TRBV5-1 and J is TRBJ2-7, with D possibly matching TRBD1 (6 bases). V was trimmed by 0 bases and J by 0 bases, leaving 13 bases between them. CDR1 is SGHRS and CDR2 is YFSETQ in the germline V gene. This CDR3 spans 16 amino acids. The CDR3 here is CASSLGGQMGSYEQYF. The DNA of the CDR3 is TGCGCCAGCAGCTTGGGGGGACAAATGGGCTCCTACGAGCAGTACTTC.

The CDR3 reads CASNRKLDRRYGYTF. CDR3 bases: TGTGCCAGTAACCGAAAATTAGACAGACGATATGGCTACACCTTC. V is TRBV19 and J is TRBJ1-2; a weak D match, TRBD1 (5 bases). Germline values: CDR1 LNHDA, CDR2 SQIVND (reference sequence). The length of the CDR3 is 15 residues. Trimming pared 7 bases from V and 5 bases from J, leaving 20 bases between.

The chain has TRBV4-1 and TRBJ1-5, with D possibly TRBD1 on 5 matching bases. The CDR3 is made up of 15 amino acids. V was trimmed by 0 bases and J by 6 bases, leaving 12 bases between them. Germline CDR1 MGHRA, CDR2 YSYEKL. The CDR3 DNA is TGCGCCAGCAGCCAAGATTTAGGGGCCGGTCAGCCCCAGCATTTT. This sequence encodes CASSQDLGAGQPQHF.

The chain uses TRBV2 and TRBJ1-5; D possibly corresponds to TRBD1 (5 bases). The CDR3 has 16 residues. V gave up 4 bases and J gave up 7 bases, with 20 bases separating them. The V gene's germline CDR1 is SNHLY and CDR2 FYNNEI. The CDR3 sequence is CASSGAYGGSRQPQHF. CDR3 in DNA: TGTGCCAGCAGTGGGGCTTACGGGGGAAGTCGCCAGCCCCAGCATTTT.

This clonotype was counted many times. The gene calls are TRBV7-2 and TRBJ1-6; D gene ambiguous. This CDR3 is built from 15 residues. The ends were cut back, 0 bases at V and 6 bases at J, with 9 bases in the middle. Looked up from germline, CDR1 is SGHTA and CDR2 is FQGNSA. The CDR3 spells CASSLAPVTNSPLHF. CDR3 coding DNA: TGTGCCAGCAGCTTAGCTCCCGTTACTAATTCACCCCTCCACTTT.

This clonotype was seen at least ten times. This rearrangement joins TRBV20-1 to TRBJ1-2; TRBD1 matches at 7 bases. Germline CDR1 is DFQATT and CDR2 is SNEGSKA (reference sequence). Trimming took 5 bases from V and 1 from J; bases not matched to a gene: 4. The CDR3 sequence is 13 residues long. The CDR3: CSAAGQVNYGYTF. DNA for the CDR3: TGCAGTGCTGCAGGACAGGTTAACTATGGCTACACCTTC.